The 11 T cell receptor beta chains reported below all come from one sample, sequenced in a study of blood T cell repertoires in COVID-19. Produced via immunoSEQ multiplex PCR; TCRdb's table is partial and in-frame only. The data hold more than 95,000 clones, with about 88% observed a single time. Sequencing input: peripheral blood. The receptors come from a woman at least 80 years old with acute or convalescent COVID-19.

The rearrangement links TRBV19 to TRBJ1-3; D perhaps matches TRBD1 (5 bases). CDR3 length: 16 residues. The V end lost 5 bases, the J end lost 4 bases, and 18 bases lay between the germline ends. Germline V CDR1 and CDR2: LNHDA, SQIVND (reference sequence). CDR3 in amino acids: CASSPIDSLYGNTIYF. Written as DNA, the CDR3 is TGTGCCAGTAGTCCAATCGACAGTCTCTACGGAAACACCATATATTTT.

Only a few counts were recorded for this clone. The chain combines TRBV9 with TRBJ1-6, with no clear D. This CDR3 comprises 16 residues. Trimming stripped 4 bases from V and 7 bases from J, with 18 bases between. CDR1 is SGDLS and CDR2 is YYNGEE in the germline V gene. The CDR3 DNA is TGTGCCAGCAGCCTGCCGTTCGGGGAAAGCAATTCACCCCTCCACTTT. Its translation: CASSLPFGESNSPLHF.

V usage is TRBV5-1 and J usage is TRBJ1-1; TRBD1 might be the D (5 bases). Trimming pared 4 bases from V and 4 bases from J, leaving 11 bases between. Germline V CDR1 and CDR2: SGHRS, YFSETQ. The CDR3 covers 13 residues. Here the CDR3 DNA reads TGCGCCAGCAGCCGACAGCGTGGCACTGAAGCTTTCTTT. Translated, it gives CASSRQRGTEAFF.

This chain joins TRBV10-3 and TRBJ2-7, with 7 bases identical to TRBD1. The V gene's germline CDR1 is ENHRY and CDR2 SYGVKD. The CDR3 is 12 residues long. V trimming: 4 bases; J trimming: 11 bases; junction bases outside the gene matches: 8. This chain's CDR3 is CAISGLGTEEYF. The CDR3 nucleotides are TGTGCCATCAGTGGGCTGGGGACAGAGGAGTACTTC.

The V gene is TRBV19, the J gene TRBJ2-3; 7 nucleotides align to TRBD2. The ends lost 3 bases at V and 0 bases at J; junction bases unmatched: 3. This CDR3 contains 15 residues. Germline V gene data show CDR1 as LNHDA and CDR2 as SQIVND (reference sequence). Written as DNA, the CDR3 is TGTGCCAGTAGTATCCCTAGCGGTAGCACAGATACGCAGTATTTT. It specifies CASSIPSGSTDTQYF.

This clone was observed once. V is TRBV2 and J is TRBJ1-2; perhaps TRBD1 as D (6 bases). In germline, CDR1 is SNHLY, CDR2 FYNNEI. CDR3 length: 16 residues. The ends were cut back, 5 bases at V and 8 bases at J, with 24 bases in the middle. CDR3 loop: CASSILITQGSKGYTF. The CDR3 DNA reads as TGTGCCAGCAGTATTCTAATTACACAGGGTTCTAAAGGCTACACCTTC.

The table lists this clone with a few counts. The V call is TRBV7-9, the J call TRBJ2-5, with D unclear. CDR1 and CDR2 from the germline V gene are SEHNR and FQNEAQ (reference sequence). Trimming removed 5 bases at V and 10 bases at J, with 17 bases between. The CDR3 is made up of 13 amino acids. CDR3 residues: CASSRPEWRNQYF. The CDR3 nucleotides are TGTGCCAGCAGCAGACCAGAGTGGAGAAACCAGTACTTC.

CDR3 amino acids: CATSRSTSTRNIQYF. CDR3 DNA: TGTGCCACCAGCAGAAGCACTAGTACGAGAAACATTCAGTACTTC. The V gene is TRBV15, the J gene TRBJ2-4; a possible D gene is TRBD2 (5 bases). Trimming removed 2 bases from V and 6 bases from J, with 14 bases in between. This CDR3 contains 15 residues. Germline V lookup: CDR1 LNHNV, CDR2 YYDKDF (reference sequence).

The V call is TRBV28, the J call TRBJ2-1, with 11 bases lining up with TRBD2. Germline V gene lookup returns CDR1 MDHEN and CDR2 SYDVKM. J was trimmed by 3 bases and V by 2 bases; bases with no gene match: 6. The CDR3 spans 17 residues. The CDR3 nucleotides are TGTGCCAGCAGTTTAGTAGCGGGAGGGCCGCTCTACAATGAGCAGTTCTTC. Protein sequence: CASSLVAGGPLYNEQFF. Complete variable domain (other parts from reference TRBV28 and TRBJ2-1): DVKVTQSSRYLVKRTGEKVFLECVQDMDHENMFWYRQDPGLGLRLIYFSYDVKMKEKGDIPEGYSVSREKKERFSLILESASTNQTSMYLCASSLVAGGPLYNEQFFGPGTRLTVL.

The V and J genes are TRBV15 and TRBJ1-5; D is uncertain. V lost 0 bases, J lost 3 bases, and 9 bases lay in between. Per the germline V gene, CDR1 is LNHNV and CDR2 is YYDKDF (reference sequence). The CDR3 has 15 amino acids. The CDR3 sequence is CATSRDSVVNQPQHF. CDR3 nucleotides: TGTGCCACCAGCAGAGATTCAGTTGTCAATCAGCCCCAGCATTTT. The full variable domain, in which reference TRBV15 and TRBJ1-5 provide the parts outside the CDR3, is DAMVIQNPRYQVTQFGKPVTLSCSQTLNHNVMYWYQQKSSQAPKLLFHYYDKDFNNEADTPDNFQSRRPNTSFCFLDIRSPGLGDTAMYLCATSRDSVVNQPQHFGDGTRLSIL.

The gene calls are TRBV18 and TRBJ1-1, with D uncertain. V lost 6 bases, J lost 1 base, and 9 bases lay in between. This CDR3 comprises 13 residues. Per the germline V gene, CDR1 is KGHSH and CDR2 is LQKENI. The CDR3 sequence is CASSRPGNTEAFF. CDR3 DNA sequence: TGTGCCAGCTCCCGACCGGGGAACACTGAAGCTTTCTTT.